The 23 T cell receptor beta chains presented below share a single source sample, sequenced in a study of technical replicates of blood from several donors. The protocol was immunoSEQ multiplex PCR, while the TCRdb copy is restricted to in-frame clones and leaves out a portion. This repertoire shows about 62,000 clones, roughly 90% found once; its top ten account for roughly 4.9%. Sequencing was carried out using PBMCs. Every receptor here comes from a human donor in good health. Some clones in this sample may be carry-over from other donors' samples.

This clone was found once. This sequence joins TRBV9 and TRBJ2-7; no firm D call. The CDR3 consists of 14 residues. V was clipped by 4 bases and J by 6 bases, with 17 bases between them. Germline values: CDR1 SGDLS, CDR2 YYNGEE. CDR3 sequence: CASSPRIGSREQYF. The DNA for the CDR3 is TGTGCCAGCAGCCCCAGGATAGGCTCGCGCGAGCAGTACTTC.

The chain joins TRBV7-2 to TRBJ2-7, with TRBD2 identical over 9 bases. Trimming removed 5 bases from V and 2 bases from J; junction bases left unmatched: 7. The CDR3 runs to 15 residues. The V gene's germline CDR1 is SGHTA and CDR2 FQGNSA. The CDR3 spells CASSRLAGGAYEQYF. In nucleotides, the CDR3 is TGTGCCAGCAGCCGTCTCGCGGGGGGGGCCTACGAGCAGTACTTC.

The chain has TRBV29-1 and TRBJ2-7; possible D gene TRBD1, 6 bases. V lost 1 base, J lost 7 bases, and 23 bases lay in between. In germline, CDR1 is SQVTM, CDR2 ANQGSEA. The CDR3 is 16 residues long. The chain's CDR3 is CSVEVRRDNIGQEQYF. In DNA, the CDR3 is TGCAGCGTTGAAGTTCGCCGGGACAATATAGGTCAAGAGCAGTACTTC.

This chain links TRBV9 with TRBJ2-1; 8 nucleotides line up with TRBD1. There are 16 residues in the CDR3. Per the germline V gene, CDR1 is SGDLS and CDR2 is YYNGEE. The ends lost 0 bases at V and 2 bases at J; junction bases unmatched: 4. The CDR3 reads CASSVGQGSAYNEQFF. The CDR3 DNA sequence: TGTGCCAGCAGCGTAGGACAGGGGTCCGCCTACAATGAGCAGTTCTTC.

The chain has TRBV5-4 and TRBJ1-1; tentative D call: TRBD1 (5 bases). The germline V and J ends were trimmed by 1 base and 9 bases, with 10 bases remaining between them. Germline V lookup: CDR1 SGHNT, CDR2 YYREEE (reference sequence). There are 12 residues in the CDR3. The CDR3 coding sequence is TGTGCCAGCAGCTTGAATGGGGGGAAAGCTTTCTTT. Translation: CASSLNGGKAFF.

The rearrangement uses TRBV27 and TRBJ1-2, with TRBD1 matching 8 bases. Per germline, CDR1 MNHEY and CDR2 SMNVEV (reference sequence). J lost 5 bases, V lost 5 bases, and 7 bases had no gene match. The CDR3 runs to 14 residues. As DNA, the CDR3 is TGTGCCAGCAGTGCGGACAGGGTCAGGTATGGCTACACCTTC. This translates into CASSADRVRYGYTF.

CDR3 DNA sequence: TGTGCCAGCAGTCACAAGCGGGCTGGTGAAGCTTTCTTT. It is translated as CASSHKRAGEAFF. This chain links TRBV4-2 with TRBJ1-1; D call uncertain. Germline CDR1 is LGHNA and CDR2 is YNFKEQ. The germline V and J ends were trimmed by 6 bases and 7 bases, with 15 bases remaining between them. The CDR3 runs 13 residues.

The rearrangement links TRBV7-2 to TRBJ2-1; 8 bases line up with TRBD2. The CDR3 has 16 residues. CDR1 is SGHTA, CDR2 FQGNSA, per germline. V lost 5 bases and J lost 2; bases outside the gene matches: 8. The CDR3 here is CASSPRGGRAYNEQFF. The CDR3 bases are TGTGCCAGCAGCCCACGGGGGGGGAGGGCCTACAATGAGCAGTTCTTC.

The CDR3 region is CASSANTRPSYNEQFF. The CDR3 DNA sequence: TGTGCCAGCAGCGCGAATACTAGACCATCCTACAATGAGCAGTTCTTC. This rearrangement joins TRBV5-4 to TRBJ2-1, with TRBD2 as a possible D gene (5 bases). Germline values: CDR1 SGHNT, CDR2 YYREEE (reference sequence). The CDR3 is 16 residues long. V gave up 4 bases and J gave up 1 base, with 15 bases separating them.

The J gene is TRBJ2-3, the V gene TRBV11-1; no reliable D call. Germline V gives CDR1 SGHAT, CDR2 FQDESV (reference sequence). The CDR3 runs to 12 residues. The V end was cut by 5 bases, the J end by 8 bases, with 11 bases between. The CDR3 DNA reads as TGTGCCAGCAGCCCCCCTTCCGGTACGCAGTATTTT. This encodes CASSPPSGTQYF.

The V gene is TRBV18, the J gene TRBJ2-3; D ambiguous. V lost 3 bases and J lost 0, with 10 bases in between. The germline V gene encodes CDR1 KGHSH and CDR2 LQKENI. CDR3 length: 15 residues. As DNA, the CDR3 is TGTGCCAGCTCACCGTTGGCGGCTAGCACAGATACGCAGTATTTT. This gives the protein CASSPLAASTDTQYF.

The chain links TRBV5-6 to TRBJ2-5; D possibly corresponds to TRBD1 (5 bases). This CDR3 region has 13 residues. Per germline, CDR1 SGHDT and CDR2 YYEEEE. With 1 base removed from V and 13 bases from J, the gap between germline ends came to 17 bases. This CDR3 reads CASSLTDKSSTYF. The CDR3 coding sequence is TGTGCCAGCAGCTTGACGGACAAATCGAGTACGTACTTC.

The chain is built from TRBV25-1 and TRBJ2-1; the match to TRBD1 covers 9 bases. The V segment lost 3 bases and the J segment 5 bases; nucleotides outside the gene matches: 11. The length of the CDR3 is 17 residues. Germline lookup yields CDR1 MGHDK and CDR2 SYGVNS. Here the CDR3 reads CASSEDRGFLGNNEQFF. DNA of the CDR3: TGTGCCAGCAGTGAGGACAGGGGATTTCTGGGAAACAATGAGCAGTTCTTC. The full variable domain, in which reference TRBV25-1 and TRBJ2-1 provide the parts outside the CDR3, is EADIYQTPRYLVIGTGKKITLECSQTMGHDKMYWYQQDPGMELHLIHYSYGVNSTEKGDLSSESTVSRIRTEHFPLTLESARPSHTSQYLCASSEDRGFLGNNEQFFGPGTRLTVL.

This chain joins TRBV14 and TRBJ2-5; D call uncertain. V was clipped by 1 base and J by 4 bases, with 19 bases between them. Germline V gene data show CDR1 as SGHDN and CDR2 as FVKESK. The CDR3 runs 17 residues. CDR3 amino acids: CASSQVVTLKALETQYF. The CDR3 coding sequence is TGTGCCAGCAGCCAAGTTGTCACGCTCAAAGCACTAGAGACCCAGTACTTC.

The chain carries TRBV6-6 and TRBJ2-7; 9 bases map to TRBD1. Per the germline V gene, CDR1 is MNHNY and CDR2 is SVGAGI (reference sequence). This CDR3 region has 15 residues. With 6 bases clipped from V and 3 bases from J, the junction kept 9 bases outside the gene matches. The CDR3 is CASRSSGTGSYEQYF. DNA of the CDR3: TGTGCCAGCAGATCCTCCGGGACAGGGAGCTACGAGCAGTACTTC.

The CDR3 sequence is CASSPARDSTDTQYF. The DNA of the CDR3 is TGCGCCAGCAGCCCCGCCCGGGACTCCACAGATACGCAGTATTTT. The chain joins TRBV4-3 to TRBJ2-3, with a tentative D call TRBD2 (6 bases). V was pared by 4 bases and J by 2 bases, with 13 bases between. Germline CDR1 is LGHNA and CDR2 is YSLEER. The CDR3 contains 15 residues.

The genes are TRBV5-4 and TRBJ1-2; D is perhaps TRBD1 (5 bases). Trimming pared 6 bases from V and 8 bases from J, leaving 20 bases between. Germline CDR1 SGHNT, CDR2 YYREEE (reference sequence). The CDR3 contains 14 residues. CDR3 protein: CASTPLTDLFGYTF. The CDR3 DNA reads TGTGCCAGCACCCCCCTGACAGACCTTTTCGGCTACACCTTC.

The J gene is TRBJ2-7, the V gene TRBV29-1; 7 bases align to TRBD1. Per the germline V gene, CDR1 is SQVTM and CDR2 is ANQGSEA. The CDR3 totals 14 residues. The J segment lost 3 bases and the V segment lost 0 bases, leaving 5 bases of the junction unmatched. CDR3 residues: CSVEELGQDYEQYF. The CDR3 bases are TGCAGCGTTGAAGAACTAGGACAGGACTACGAGCAGTACTTC.

The chain recombines TRBV6-1 with TRBJ2-5; D may be TRBD1 (5 bases). The CDR3 has 14 amino acids. V was cut by 1 base and J by 3 bases, with 9 bases left in between. Germline V gives CDR1 MNHNS, CDR2 SASEGT. Written as DNA, the CDR3 is TGTGCCAGCAGTGAAGGTCTAGGGGAAGAGACCCAGTACTTC. It translates to CASSEGLGEETQYF.

By sample fraction, this clone is medium-sized (0.01 to 0.1%). This chain uses TRBV10-3 with TRBJ2-7, with 8 positions matching TRBD2. The CDR3 extends over 13 amino acids. Germline V lookup: CDR1 ENHRY, CDR2 SYGVKD. Unmatched junction bases numbered 4, after V lost 2 bases and J lost 7 bases. The CDR3 loop is CAISELSGTEQYF. The CDR3 coding sequence is TGTGCCATCAGTGAGCTTAGCGGGACGGAGCAGTACTTC.

The chain uses TRBV4-3 and TRBJ1-3; no clear D. The CDR3 covers 15 residues. Trimming took 0 bases from V and 4 from J, leaving 10 bases between them. Germline CDR1 is LGHNA and CDR2 is YSLEER. The DNA of the CDR3 is TGCGCCAGCAGCCAAGATTCAGGATGGGGAAACACCATATATTTT. Translating gives CASSQDSGWGNTIYF.

This chain connects TRBV29-1 to TRBJ1-1; 7 bases align to TRBD1. The J segment lost 4 bases and the V segment lost 6 bases, leaving 8 bases of the junction unmatched. CDR3 length: 13 amino acids. The germline V gene encodes CDR1 SQVTM and CDR2 ANQGSEA. CDR3 sequence (DNA): TGCAGCGTACGACAGGGAGGTGGCACTGAAGCTTTCTTT. Protein product: CSVRQGGGTEAFF.

V usage is TRBV7-2 and J usage is TRBJ1-2; TRBD1 is a possible D gene (6 bases). The CDR3 covers 14 residues. V lost 5 bases, J lost 5 bases, and 15 bases lay in between. Germline CDR1 reads SGHTA; CDR2 reads FQGNSA. CDR3 in amino acids: CASSPSGQPYGYTF. CDR3 bases: TGTGCCAGCAGCCCCTCCGGACAGCCATATGGCTACACCTTC.